This TCR beta chain comes out of a study of shared clonotypes between healthy human individuals. Study-level points and caveats: Donors were few, which limited the genetic and exposure-history diversity represented. Naive subsets tended to show greater estimated richness than memory subsets.

Donors were healthy HIV-negative adults without recently reported acute infections or vaccinations. The CDR3 sequence is 15 residues long. Trimming removed 3 bases from V and 1 base from J, with 12 bases in between. CDR1 and CDR2 (germline): SGHTA, FQGNSA. With regard to this clone: Its target is not known.

Libraries were prepared by immunoSEQ multiplex PCR; TCRdb keeps only in-frame clonotypes and omits some of them. Of around 2.5 million clones listed, 93% were seen once; the top ten hold more than 0.35%. This chain uses TRBV7-2 with TRBJ1-1; D is undetermined. The receptor was isolated from a man aged 18 to 29 in good health. Some clones in this sample may be carry-over from other donors' samples. The sample was naive CD4+ T cells from PBMCs. Subset denoted: CD45RA+ positively selected. The CDR3 here is CASSLRDISNTEAFF. The CDR3 DNA follows: TGTGCCAGCAGCTTGAGAGACATTTCGAACACTGAAGCTTTCTTT.